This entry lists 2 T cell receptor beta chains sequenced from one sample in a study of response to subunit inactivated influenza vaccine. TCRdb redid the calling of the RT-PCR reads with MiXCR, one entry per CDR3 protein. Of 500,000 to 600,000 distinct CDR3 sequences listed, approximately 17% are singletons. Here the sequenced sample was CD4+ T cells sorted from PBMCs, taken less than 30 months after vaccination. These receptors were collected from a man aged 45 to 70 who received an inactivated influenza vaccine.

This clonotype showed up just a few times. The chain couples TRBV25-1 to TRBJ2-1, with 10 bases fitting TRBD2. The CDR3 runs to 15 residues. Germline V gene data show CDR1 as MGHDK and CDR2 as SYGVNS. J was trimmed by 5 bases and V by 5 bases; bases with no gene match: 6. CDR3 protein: CASSSPLAGDNEQFF. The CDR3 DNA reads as TGTGCCAGCAGTTCCCCCCTAGCGGGAGACAATGAGCAGTTCTTC.

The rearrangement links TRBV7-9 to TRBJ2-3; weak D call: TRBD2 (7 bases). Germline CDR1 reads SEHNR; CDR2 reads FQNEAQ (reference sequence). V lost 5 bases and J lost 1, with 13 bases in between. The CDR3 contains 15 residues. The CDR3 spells CASSRLGGRTDTQYF. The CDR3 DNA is TGTGCCAGCAGCCGCCTCGGGGGGCGCACAGATACGCAGTATTTT. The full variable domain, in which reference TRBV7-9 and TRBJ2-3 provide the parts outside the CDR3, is DTGVSQNPRHKITKRGQNVTFRCDPISEHNRLYWYRQTLGQGPEFLTYFQNEAQLEKSRLLSDRFSAERPKGSFSTLEIQRTEQGDSAMYLCASSRLGGRTDTQYFGPGTRLTVL.